This TCR beta chain was obtained from a study of cytomegalovirus exposure and HLA in healthy donors. About this clone itself: The junction departs from the called germline gene at one end, perhaps through a read error.

The study ran its PCR with 60 Vbeta and 13 Jbeta primers. Assay used: immunoSEQ multiplex PCR; TCRdb lists only in-frame clones, some missing. Among around 130,000 clones listed, roughly 72% were seen once. CDR3 length: 13 amino acids. Germline CDR1 is MNHEY and CDR2 is SVGAGI. The chain joins TRBV6-5 to TRBJ1-5; weak D call: TRBD1 (5 bases). This clonotype originated in a woman aged 45-65 years in good health and CMV-seronegative. Specimen: PBMCs. Here the CDR3 reads CASSSRQWQPQNF. As DNA, the CDR3 is TGTGCCAGCAGTTCTAGACAGTGGCAGCCCCAGAATTTT.